This entry features one T cell receptor beta chain sequence. Its antigen remains unidentified. This sample stems from a study of CXCR3-negative and CXCR3-positive naive CD8 T cells. The naive CD8+ gate required CD45RO-CCR7+CD27+CD95- phenotype. Preparation of TRB cDNA libraries relied on 5' RACE carrying UMI labels. TCRdb reprocessed the 5' RACE reads and keeps a single row for each CDR3 protein, giving no DNA. The sample table includes 150,000 to 160,000 distinct CDR3 sequences. General observations from the study: For memory CD8+ cells diversity was much lower, but both naive subsets had comparably high diversity. Similar TRBV-TRBJ usage was seen in naive cells (both CXCR3-negative and CXCR3-positive), but memory cells differed. More hydrophobic TRB CDR3s occurred in CXCR3-positive than in CXCR3-negative naive cells.

Germline assignment: CDR1 SEHNR and CDR2 FQNEAQ (reference sequence). The CDR3 extends over 12 amino acids. The sequence derives from a human donor in good health. Some clones in this sample may be carry-over from other donors' samples. The genes are TRBV7-9 and TRBJ2-7. Sequenced material: naive CXCR3+ CD8+ T cells from blood. Subset given: CD45RO-CCR7+CD27+CD95- naive CD8+ T cells expressing CXCR3 (TNR3+). The CDR3 reads CASSLGVSEQYF.